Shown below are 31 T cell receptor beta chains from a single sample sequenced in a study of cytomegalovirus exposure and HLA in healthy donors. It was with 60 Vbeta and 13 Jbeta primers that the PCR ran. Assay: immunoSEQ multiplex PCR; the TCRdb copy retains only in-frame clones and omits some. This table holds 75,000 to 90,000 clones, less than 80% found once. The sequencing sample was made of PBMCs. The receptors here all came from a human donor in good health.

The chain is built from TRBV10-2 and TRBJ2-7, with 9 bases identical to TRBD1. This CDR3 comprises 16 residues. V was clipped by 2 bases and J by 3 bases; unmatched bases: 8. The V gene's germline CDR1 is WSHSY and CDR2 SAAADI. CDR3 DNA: TGCGCCAGCAGTGAGCAAGGGACAGGGAACGACTACGAGCAGTACTTC. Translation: CASSEQGTGNDYEQYF.

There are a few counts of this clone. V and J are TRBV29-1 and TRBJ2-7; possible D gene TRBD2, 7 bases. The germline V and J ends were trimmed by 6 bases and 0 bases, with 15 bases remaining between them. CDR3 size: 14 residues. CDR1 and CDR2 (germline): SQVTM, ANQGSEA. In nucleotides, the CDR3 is TGCAGCGTCCTCTGGCGGGGGCACTCCTACGAGCAGTACTTC. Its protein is CSVLWRGHSYEQYF.

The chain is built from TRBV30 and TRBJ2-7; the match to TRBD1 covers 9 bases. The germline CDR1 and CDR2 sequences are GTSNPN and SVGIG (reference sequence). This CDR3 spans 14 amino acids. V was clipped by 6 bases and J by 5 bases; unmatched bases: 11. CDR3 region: CACRTAGQGNEQYF. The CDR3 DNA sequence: TGTGCCTGTAGAACCGCGGGACAGGGAAACGAGCAGTACTTC.

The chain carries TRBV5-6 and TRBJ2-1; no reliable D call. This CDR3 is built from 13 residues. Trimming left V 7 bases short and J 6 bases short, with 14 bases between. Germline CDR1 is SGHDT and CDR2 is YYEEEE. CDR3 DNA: TGTGCCAGCGCCCGCGAGGCCATCAATGAGCAGTTCTTC. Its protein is CASAREAINEQFF. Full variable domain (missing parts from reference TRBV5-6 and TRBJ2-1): DAGVTQSPTHLIKTRGQQVTLRCSPKSGHDTVSWYQQALGQGPQFIFQYYEEEERQRGNFPDRFSGHQFPNYSSELNVNALLLGDSALYLCASAREAINEQFFGPGTRLTVL.

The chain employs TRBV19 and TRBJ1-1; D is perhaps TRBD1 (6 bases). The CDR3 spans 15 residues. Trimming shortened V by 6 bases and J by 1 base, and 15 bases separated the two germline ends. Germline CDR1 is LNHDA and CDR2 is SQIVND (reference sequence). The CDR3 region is CASRMGAGSNTEAFF. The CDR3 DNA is TGTGCCAGTAGAATGGGGGCAGGCTCGAACACTGAAGCTTTCTTT.

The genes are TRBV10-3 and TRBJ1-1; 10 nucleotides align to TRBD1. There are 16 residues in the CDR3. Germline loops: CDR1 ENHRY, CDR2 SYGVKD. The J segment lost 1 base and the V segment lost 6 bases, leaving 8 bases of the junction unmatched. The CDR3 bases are TGTGCCATCAGAGGGACAGGGGCGGGTCGGAACACTGAAGCTTTCTTT. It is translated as CAIRGTGAGRNTEAFF.

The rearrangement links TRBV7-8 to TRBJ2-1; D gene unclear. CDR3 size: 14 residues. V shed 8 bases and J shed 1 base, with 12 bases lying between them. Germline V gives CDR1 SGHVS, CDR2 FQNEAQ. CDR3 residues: CASLRGPSYNEQFF. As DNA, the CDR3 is TGTGCCAGCCTGCGAGGCCCATCCTACAATGAGCAGTTCTTC.

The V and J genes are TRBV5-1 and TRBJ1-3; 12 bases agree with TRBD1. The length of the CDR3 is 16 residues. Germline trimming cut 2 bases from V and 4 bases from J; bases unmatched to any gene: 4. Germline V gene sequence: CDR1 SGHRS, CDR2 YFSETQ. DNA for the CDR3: TGCGCCAGCAGCTTACCGGGACAGGGGGCCGGAAACACCATATATTTT. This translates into CASSLPGQGAGNTIYF.

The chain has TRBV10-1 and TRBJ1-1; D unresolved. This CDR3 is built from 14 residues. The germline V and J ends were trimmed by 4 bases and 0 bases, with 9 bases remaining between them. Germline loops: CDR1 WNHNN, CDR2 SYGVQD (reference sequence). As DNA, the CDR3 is TGCGCCAGCAGTGTGAGCAAGATGAACACTGAAGCTTTCTTT. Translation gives CASSVSKMNTEAFF.

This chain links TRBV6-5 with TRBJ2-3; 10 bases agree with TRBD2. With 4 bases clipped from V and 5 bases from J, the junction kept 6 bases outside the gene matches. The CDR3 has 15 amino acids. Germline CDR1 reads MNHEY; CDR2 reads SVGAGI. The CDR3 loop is CASSFERGGGDTQYF. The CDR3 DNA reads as TGTGCCAGCAGTTTTGAGCGGGGGGGTGGAGATACGCAGTATTTT.

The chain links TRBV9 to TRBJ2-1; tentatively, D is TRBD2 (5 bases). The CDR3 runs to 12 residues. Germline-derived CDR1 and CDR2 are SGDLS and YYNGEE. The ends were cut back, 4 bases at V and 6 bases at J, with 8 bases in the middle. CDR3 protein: CASSPAGNEQFF. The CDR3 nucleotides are TGTGCCAGCAGCCCCGCGGGCAATGAGCAGTTCTTC.

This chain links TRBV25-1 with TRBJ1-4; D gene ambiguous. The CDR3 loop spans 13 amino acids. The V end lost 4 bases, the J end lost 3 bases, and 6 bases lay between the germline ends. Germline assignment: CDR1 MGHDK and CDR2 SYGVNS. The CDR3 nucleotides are TGTGCCAGCAGTGGGCGGGCTAATGAAAAACTGTTTTTT. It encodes CASSGRANEKLFF. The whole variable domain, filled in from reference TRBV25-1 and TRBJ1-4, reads EADIYQTPRYLVIGTGKKITLECSQTMGHDKMYWYQQDPGMELHLIHYSYGVNSTEKGDLSSESTVSRIRTEHFPLTLESARPSHTSQYLCASSGRANEKLFFGSGTQLSVL.

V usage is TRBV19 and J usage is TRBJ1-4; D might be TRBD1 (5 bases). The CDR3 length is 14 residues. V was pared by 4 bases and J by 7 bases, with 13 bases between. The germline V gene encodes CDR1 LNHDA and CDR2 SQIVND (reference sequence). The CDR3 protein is CASSRAGLVEKLFF. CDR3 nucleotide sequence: TGTGCCAGTAGTAGGGCAGGGCTAGTTGAAAAACTGTTTTTT. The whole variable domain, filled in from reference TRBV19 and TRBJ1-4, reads DGGITQSPKYLFRKEGQNVTLSCEQNLNHDAMYWYRQDPGQGLRLIYYSQIVNDFQKGDIAEGYSVSREKKESFPLTVTSAQKNPTAFYLCASSRAGLVEKLFFGSGTQLSVL.

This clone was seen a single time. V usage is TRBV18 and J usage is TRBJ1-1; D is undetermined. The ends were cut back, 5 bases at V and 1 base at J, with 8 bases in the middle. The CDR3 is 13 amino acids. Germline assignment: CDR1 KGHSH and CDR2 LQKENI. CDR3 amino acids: CASSGGQNTEAFF. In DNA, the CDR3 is TGTGCCAGCTCAGGCGGGCAGAACACTGAAGCTTTCTTT.

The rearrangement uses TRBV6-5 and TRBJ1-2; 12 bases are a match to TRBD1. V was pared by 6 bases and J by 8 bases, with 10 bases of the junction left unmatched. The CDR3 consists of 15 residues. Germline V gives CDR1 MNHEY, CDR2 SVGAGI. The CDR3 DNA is TGTGCCAGCAGCAGGCCGGGACAGGGGGCGAGAGGCTACACCTTC. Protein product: CASSRPGQGARGYTF.

Here the CDR3 reads CASSPDRATEAFF. CDR3 coding DNA: TGTGCCAGCAGCCCCGACAGGGCAACTGAAGCTTTCTTT. The chain has TRBV5-4 and TRBJ1-1; 7 positions agree with TRBD1. Germline values: CDR1 SGHNT, CDR2 YYREEE (reference sequence). V lost 4 bases and J lost 5; bases outside the gene matches: 5. The CDR3 is 13 amino acids.

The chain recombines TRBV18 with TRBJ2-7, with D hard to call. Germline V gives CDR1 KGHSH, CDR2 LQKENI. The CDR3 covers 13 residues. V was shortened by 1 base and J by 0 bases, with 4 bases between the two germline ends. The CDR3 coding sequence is TGTGCCAGCTCACCACAGAGCTCCTACGAGCAGTACTTC. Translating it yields CASSPQSSYEQYF.

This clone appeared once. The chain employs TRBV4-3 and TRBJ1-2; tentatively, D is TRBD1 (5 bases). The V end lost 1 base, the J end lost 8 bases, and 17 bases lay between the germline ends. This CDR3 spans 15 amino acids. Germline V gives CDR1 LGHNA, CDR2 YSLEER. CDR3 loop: CASSQVGGAEKGYTF. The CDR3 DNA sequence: TGCGCCAGCAGCCAAGTTGGTGGGGCGGAGAAGGGCTACACCTTC.

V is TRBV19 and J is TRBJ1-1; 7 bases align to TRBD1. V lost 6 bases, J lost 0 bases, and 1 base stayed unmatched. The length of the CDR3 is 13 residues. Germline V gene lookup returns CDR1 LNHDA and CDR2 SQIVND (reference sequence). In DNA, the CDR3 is TGTGCCAGTAGCACAGGGGTGAACACTGAAGCTTTCTTT. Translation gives CASSTGVNTEAFF.

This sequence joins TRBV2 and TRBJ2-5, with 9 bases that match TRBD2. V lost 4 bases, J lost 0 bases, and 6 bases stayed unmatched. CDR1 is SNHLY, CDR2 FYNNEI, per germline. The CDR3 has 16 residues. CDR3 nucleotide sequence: TGTGCCAGCAGTGGTATCAGCGGGGGGTACCAAGAGACCCAGTACTTC. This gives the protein CASSGISGGYQETQYF.

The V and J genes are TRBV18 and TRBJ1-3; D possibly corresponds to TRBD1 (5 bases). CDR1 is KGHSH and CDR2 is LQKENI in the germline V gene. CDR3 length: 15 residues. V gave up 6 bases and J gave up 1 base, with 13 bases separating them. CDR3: CASSASTASGNTIYF. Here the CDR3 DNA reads TGTGCCAGCTCCGCCTCGACAGCATCTGGAAACACCATATATTTT. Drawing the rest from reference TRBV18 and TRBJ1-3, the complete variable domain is NAGVMQNPRHLVRRRGQEARLRCSPMKGHSHVYWYRQLPEEGLKFMVYLQKENIIDESGMPKERFSAEFPKEGPSILRIQQVVRGDSAAYFCASSASTASGNTIYFGEGSWLTVV.

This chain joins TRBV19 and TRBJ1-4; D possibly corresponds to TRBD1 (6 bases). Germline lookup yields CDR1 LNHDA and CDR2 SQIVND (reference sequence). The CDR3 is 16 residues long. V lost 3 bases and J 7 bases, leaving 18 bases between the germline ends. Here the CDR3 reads CASSIPLGAPVEKLFF. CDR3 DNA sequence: TGTGCCAGTAGTATCCCGTTGGGGGCGCCGGTTGAAAAACTGTTTTTT.

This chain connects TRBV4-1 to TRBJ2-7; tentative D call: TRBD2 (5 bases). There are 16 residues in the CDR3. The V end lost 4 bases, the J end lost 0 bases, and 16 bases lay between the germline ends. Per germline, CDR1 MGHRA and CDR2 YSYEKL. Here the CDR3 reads CASSPVRRDSSYEQYF. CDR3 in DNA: TGCGCCAGCAGCCCGGTACGACGGGATAGCTCCTACGAGCAGTACTTC.

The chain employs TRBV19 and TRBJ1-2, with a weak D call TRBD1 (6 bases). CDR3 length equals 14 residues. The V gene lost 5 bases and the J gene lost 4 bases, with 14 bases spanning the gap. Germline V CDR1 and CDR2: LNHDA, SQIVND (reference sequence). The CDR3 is CASSPRTVVYGYTF. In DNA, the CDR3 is TGTGCCAGTAGTCCACGGACAGTTGTCTATGGCTACACCTTC.

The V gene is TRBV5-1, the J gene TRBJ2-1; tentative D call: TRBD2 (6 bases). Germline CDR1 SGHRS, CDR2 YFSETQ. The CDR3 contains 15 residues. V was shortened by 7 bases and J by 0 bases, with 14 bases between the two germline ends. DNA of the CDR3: TGCGCCAGCGAGAGTGGGGGAGGCTCCTACAATGAGCAGTTCTTC. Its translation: CASESGGGSYNEQFF.

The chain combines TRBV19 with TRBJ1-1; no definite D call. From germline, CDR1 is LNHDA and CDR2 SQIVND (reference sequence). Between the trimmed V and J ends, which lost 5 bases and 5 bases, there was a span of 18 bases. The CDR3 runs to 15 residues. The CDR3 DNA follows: TGTGCCAGTAGTTCCCCGGTTCAATGGAGGACTGAAGCTTTCTTT. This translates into CASSSPVQWRTEAFF.

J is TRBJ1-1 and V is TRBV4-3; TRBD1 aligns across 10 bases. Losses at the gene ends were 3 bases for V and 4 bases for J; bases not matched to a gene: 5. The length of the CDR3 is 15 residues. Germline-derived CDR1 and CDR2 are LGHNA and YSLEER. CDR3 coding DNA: TGCGCCAGCAGCCAGTGGGGACAGGGGAGCACTGAAGCTTTCTTT. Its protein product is CASSQWGQGSTEAFF.

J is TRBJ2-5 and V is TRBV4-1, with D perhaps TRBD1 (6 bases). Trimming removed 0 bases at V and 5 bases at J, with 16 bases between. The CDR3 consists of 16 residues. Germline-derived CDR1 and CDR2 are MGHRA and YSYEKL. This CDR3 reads CASSQEGTRRGETQYF. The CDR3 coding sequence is TGCGCCAGCAGCCAAGAGGGGACAAGACGAGGGGAGACCCAGTACTTC.

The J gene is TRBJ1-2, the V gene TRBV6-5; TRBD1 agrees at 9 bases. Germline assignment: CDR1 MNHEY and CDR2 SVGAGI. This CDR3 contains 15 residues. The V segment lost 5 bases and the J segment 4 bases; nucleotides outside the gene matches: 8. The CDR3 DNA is TGTGCCAGCAGTCGAATCACAGGGGGCGCCTATGGCTACACCTTC. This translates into CASSRITGGAYGYTF.

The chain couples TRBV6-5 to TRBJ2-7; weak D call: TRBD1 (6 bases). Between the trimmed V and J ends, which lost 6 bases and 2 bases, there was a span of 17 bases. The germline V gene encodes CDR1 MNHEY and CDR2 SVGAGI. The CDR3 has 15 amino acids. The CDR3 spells CASRRTAGKAYEQYF. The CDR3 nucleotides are TGTGCCAGCAGGAGGACAGCCGGTAAAGCCTACGAGCAGTACTTC.

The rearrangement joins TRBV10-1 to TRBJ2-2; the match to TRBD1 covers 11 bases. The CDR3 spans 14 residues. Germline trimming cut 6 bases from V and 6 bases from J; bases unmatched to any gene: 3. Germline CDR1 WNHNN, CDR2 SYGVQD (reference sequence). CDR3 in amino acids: CASSGTGGPGELFF. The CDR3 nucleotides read TGCGCCAGCAGCGGGACAGGGGGACCCGGGGAGCTGTTTTTT.